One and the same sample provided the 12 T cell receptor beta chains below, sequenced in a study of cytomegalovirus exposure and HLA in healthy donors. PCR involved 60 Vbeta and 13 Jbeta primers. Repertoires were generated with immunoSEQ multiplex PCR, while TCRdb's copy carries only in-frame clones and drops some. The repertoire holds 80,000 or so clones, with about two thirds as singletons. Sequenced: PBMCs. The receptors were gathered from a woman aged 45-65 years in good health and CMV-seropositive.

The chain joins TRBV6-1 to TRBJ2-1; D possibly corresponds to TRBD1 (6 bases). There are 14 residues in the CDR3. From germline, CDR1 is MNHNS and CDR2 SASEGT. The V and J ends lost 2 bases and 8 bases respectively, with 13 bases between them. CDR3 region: CASSESPRGHEQFF. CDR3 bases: TGTGCCAGCAGTGAATCCCCCAGGGGCCATGAGCAGTTCTTC.

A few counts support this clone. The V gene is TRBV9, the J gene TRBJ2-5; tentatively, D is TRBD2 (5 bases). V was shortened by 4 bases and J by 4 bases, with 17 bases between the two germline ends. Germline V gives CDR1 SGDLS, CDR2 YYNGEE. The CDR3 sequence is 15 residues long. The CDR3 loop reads CASSPVGSEGETQYF. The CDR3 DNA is TGTGCCAGCAGCCCAGTCGGAAGCGAGGGAGAGACCCAGTACTTC.

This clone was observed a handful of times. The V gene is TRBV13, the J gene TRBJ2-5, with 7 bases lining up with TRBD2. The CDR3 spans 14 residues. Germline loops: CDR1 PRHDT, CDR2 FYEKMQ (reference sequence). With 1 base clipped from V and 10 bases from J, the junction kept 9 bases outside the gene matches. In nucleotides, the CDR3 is TGTGCCAGCAGCTTAGAATCCATGAGGGAGGGCCAGTACTTC. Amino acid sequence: CASSLESMREGQYF.

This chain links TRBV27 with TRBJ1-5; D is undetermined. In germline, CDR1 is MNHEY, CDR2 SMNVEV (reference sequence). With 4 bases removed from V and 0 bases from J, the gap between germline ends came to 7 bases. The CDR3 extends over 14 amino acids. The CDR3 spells CASSSRNSNQPQHF. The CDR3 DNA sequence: TGTGCCAGCAGTTCCAGGAATAGCAATCAGCCCCAGCATTTT.

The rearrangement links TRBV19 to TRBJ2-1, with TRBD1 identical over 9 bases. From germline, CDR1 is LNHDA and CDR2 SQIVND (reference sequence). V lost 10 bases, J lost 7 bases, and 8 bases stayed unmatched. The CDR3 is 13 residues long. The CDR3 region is CATLDRGWNEQFF. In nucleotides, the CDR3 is TGTGCCACCCTGGACAGGGGTTGGAATGAGCAGTTCTTC.

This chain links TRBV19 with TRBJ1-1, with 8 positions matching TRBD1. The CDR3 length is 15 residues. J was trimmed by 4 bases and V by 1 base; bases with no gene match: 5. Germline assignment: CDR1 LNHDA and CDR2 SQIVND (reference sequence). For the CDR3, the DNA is TGTGCCAGTAGTATAGGAACAGGGGGGAGCACTGAAGCTTTCTTT. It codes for CASSIGTGGSTEAFF.

CDR3 in DNA: TGTGCCAGTAAAGAGGCAGGGGCCAGTACCTACAATGAGCAGTTCTTC. As protein: CASKEAGASTYNEQFF. The chain joins TRBV19 to TRBJ2-1; D might be TRBD1 (6 bases). Germline CDR1 reads LNHDA; CDR2 reads SQIVND (reference sequence). Trimming stripped 7 bases from V and 2 bases from J, with 18 bases between. The length of the CDR3 is 16 residues.

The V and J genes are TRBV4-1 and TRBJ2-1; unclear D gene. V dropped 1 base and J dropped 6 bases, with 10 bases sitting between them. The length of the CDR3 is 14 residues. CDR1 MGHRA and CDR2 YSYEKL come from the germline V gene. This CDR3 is CASSQVLGSNEQFF. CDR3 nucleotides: TGCGCCAGCAGCCAAGTGCTGGGCAGCAATGAGCAGTTCTTC.

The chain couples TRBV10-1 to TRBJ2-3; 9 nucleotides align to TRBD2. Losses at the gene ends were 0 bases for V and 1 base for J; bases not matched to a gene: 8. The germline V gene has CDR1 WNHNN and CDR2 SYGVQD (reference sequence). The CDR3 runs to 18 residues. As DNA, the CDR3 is TGCGCCAGCAGTGAGTCCCAGATAGCGGGGGCTCGCACAGATACGCAGTATTTT. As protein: CASSESQIAGARTDTQYF.

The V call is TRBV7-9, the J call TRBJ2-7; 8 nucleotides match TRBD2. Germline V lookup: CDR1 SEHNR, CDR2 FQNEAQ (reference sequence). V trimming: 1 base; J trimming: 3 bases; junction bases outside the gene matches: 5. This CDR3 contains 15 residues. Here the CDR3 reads CASSLGAGAVYEQYF. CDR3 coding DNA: TGTGCCAGCAGCTTAGGAGCGGGGGCCGTCTACGAGCAGTACTTC.

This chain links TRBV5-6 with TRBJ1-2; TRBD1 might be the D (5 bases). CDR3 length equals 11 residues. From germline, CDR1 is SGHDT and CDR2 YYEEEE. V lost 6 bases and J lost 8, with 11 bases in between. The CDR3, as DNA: TGTGCCAGCACCTGGGGGGGAGGCTACACCTTC. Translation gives CASTWGGGYTF.

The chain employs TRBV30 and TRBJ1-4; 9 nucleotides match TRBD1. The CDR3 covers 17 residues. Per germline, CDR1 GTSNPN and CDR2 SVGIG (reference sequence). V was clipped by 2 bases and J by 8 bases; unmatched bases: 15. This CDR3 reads CAWSKTGGSWDGEKLFF. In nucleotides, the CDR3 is TGTGCCTGGAGTAAGACAGGGGGGAGTTGGGACGGGGAAAAACTGTTTTTT.